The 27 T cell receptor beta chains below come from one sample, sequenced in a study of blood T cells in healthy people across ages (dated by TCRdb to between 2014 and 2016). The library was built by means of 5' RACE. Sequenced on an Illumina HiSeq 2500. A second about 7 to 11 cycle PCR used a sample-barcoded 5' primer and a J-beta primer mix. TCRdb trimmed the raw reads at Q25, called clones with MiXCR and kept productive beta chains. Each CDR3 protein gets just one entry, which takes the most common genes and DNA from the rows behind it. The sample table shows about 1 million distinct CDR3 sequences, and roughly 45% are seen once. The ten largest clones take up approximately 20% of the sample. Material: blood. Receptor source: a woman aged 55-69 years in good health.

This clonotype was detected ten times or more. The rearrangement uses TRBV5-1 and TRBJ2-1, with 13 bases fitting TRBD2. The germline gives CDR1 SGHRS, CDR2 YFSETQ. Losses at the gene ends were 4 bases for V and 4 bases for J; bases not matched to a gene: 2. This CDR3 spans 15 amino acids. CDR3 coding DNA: TGCGCCAGCAGCGCGACTAGCGGGAGGTACAATGAGCAGTTCTTC. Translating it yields CASSATSGRYNEQFF.

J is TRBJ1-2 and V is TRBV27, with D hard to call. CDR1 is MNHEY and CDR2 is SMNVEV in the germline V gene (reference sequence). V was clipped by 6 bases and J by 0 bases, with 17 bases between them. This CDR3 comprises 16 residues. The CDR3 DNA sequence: TGTGCCAGCAGCATCAATCCGGGAGGGACTAACTATGGCTACACCTTC. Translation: CASSINPGGTNYGYTF.

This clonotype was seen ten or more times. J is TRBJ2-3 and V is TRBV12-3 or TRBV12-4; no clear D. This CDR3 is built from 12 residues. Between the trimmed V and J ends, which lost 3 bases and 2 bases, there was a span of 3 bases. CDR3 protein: CASSLHTDTQYF. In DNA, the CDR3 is TGTGCCAGCAGTTTGCACACAGATACGCAGTATTTT.

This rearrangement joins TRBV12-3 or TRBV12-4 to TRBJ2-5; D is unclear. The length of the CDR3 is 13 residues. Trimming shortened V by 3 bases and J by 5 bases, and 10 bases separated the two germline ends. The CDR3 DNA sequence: TGTGCCAGCAGTTTGAACCCTCTTGAGACCCAGTACTTC. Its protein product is CASSLNPLETQYF.

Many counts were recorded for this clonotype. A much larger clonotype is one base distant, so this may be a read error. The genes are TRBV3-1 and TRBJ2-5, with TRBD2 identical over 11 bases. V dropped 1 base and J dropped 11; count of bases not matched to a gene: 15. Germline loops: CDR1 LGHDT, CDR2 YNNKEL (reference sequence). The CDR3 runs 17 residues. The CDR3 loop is CASSQASGRKGGNEQYF. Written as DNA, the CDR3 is TGTGCCAGCAGCCAAGCTAGCGGGAGGAAAGGTGGGAATGAGCAGTACTTC.

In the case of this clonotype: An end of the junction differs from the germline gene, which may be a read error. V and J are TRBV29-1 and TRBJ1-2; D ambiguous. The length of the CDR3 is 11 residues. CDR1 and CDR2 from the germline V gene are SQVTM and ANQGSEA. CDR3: CSAGHNYDYTF. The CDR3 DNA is TGCAGCGCCGGGCACAACTATGACTACACCTTC.

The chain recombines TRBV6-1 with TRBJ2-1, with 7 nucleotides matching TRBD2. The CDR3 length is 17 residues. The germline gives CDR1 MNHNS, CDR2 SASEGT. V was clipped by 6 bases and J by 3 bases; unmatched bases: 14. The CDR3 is CASRGGLGTEDYNEQFF. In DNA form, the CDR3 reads TGTGCCAGCAGGGGGGGGTTAGGGACCGAAGACTACAATGAGCAGTTCTTC.

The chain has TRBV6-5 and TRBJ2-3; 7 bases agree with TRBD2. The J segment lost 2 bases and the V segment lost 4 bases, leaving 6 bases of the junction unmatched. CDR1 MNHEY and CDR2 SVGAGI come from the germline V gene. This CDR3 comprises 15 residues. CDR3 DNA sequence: TGTGCCAGCAGTTCCGGGAGGACCCACACAGATACGCAGTATTTT. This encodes CASSSGRTHTDTQYF.

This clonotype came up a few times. The CDR3 nucleotides read TGTGCCAGCAGTTACCGGGACGGAGCTAACTATGGCTACACCTTC. The encoded protein is CASSYRDGANYGYTF. The chain uses TRBV6-5 and TRBJ1-2, with a tentative D call TRBD1 (5 bases). CDR1 and CDR2 (germline): MNHEY, SVGAGI. V lost 2 bases to trimming and J lost 0 bases, with 10 bases between them. The CDR3 is 15 residues long.

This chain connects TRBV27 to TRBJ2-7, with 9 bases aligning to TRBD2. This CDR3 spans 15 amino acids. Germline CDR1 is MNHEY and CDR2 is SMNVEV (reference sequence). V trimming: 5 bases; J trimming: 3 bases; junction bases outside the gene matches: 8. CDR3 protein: CASSLNSGRSYEQYF. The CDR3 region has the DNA TGTGCCAGCAGTCTAAACAGCGGGAGGAGCTACGAGCAGTACTTC.

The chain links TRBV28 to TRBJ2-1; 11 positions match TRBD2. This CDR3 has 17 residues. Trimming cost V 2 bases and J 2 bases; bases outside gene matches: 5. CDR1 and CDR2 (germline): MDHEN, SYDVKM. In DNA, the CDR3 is TGTGCCAGCAGTTTAGATAGCGGGAGGGCCGCCTACAATGAGCAGTTCTTC. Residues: CASSLDSGRAAYNEQFF.

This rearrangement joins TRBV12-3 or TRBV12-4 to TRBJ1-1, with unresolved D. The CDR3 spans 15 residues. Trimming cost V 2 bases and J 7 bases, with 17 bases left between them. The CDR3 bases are TGTGCCAGCAGTTTAATAGGGCCCTCGATGGGTGAAGCTTTCTTT. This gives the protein CASSLIGPSMGEAFF.

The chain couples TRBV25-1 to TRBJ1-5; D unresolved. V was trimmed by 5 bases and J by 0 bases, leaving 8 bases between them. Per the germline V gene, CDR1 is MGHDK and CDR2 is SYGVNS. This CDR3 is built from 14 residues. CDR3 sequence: CASSSYSSNQPQHF. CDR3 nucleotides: TGTGCCAGCAGTTCGTACAGTAGCAATCAGCCCCAGCATTTT.

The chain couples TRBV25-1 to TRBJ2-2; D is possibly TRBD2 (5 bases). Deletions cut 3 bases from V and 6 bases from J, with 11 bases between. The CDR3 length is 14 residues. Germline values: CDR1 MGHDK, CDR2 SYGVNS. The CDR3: CASSEPGWAGELFF. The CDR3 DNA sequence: TGTGCCAGCAGTGAGCCGGGGTGGGCCGGGGAGCTGTTTTTT.

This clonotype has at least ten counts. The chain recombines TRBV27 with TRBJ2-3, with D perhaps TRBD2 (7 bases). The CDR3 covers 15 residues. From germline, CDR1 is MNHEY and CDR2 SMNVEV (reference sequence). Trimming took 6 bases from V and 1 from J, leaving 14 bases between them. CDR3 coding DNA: TGTGCCAGCAGCTTAGGGGGGGCGGGCACAGATACGCAGTATTTT. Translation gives CASSLGGAGTDTQYF.

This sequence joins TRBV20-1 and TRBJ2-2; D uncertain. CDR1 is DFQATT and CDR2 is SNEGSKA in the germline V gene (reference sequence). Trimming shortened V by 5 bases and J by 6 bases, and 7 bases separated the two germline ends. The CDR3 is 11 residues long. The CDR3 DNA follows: TGCAGTGCTGGATATTCCGGGGAGCTGTTTTTT. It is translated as CSAGYSGELFF.

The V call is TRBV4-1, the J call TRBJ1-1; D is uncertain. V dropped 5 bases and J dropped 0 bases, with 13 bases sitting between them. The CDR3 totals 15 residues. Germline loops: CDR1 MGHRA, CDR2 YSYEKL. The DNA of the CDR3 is TGCGCCAGCAGCGATGCGGCCCGACTGAACACTGAAGCTTTCTTT. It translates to CASSDAARLNTEAFF.

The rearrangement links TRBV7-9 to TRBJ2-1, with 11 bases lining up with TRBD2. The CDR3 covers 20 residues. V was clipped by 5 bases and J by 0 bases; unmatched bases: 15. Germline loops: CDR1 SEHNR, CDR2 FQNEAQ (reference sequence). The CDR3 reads CASSPTLGGTSGASYNEQFF. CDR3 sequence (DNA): TGTGCCAGCAGCCCAACGCTAGGGGGGACTAGCGGAGCCTCCTACAATGAGCAGTTCTTC.

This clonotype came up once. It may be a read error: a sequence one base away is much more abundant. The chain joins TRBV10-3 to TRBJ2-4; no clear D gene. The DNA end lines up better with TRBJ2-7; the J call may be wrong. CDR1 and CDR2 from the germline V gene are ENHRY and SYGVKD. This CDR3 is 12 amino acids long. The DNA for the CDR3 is TGTGCCATCAGTGGGAATGGCCGCGAGCAGTACTTC. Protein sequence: CAISGNGREQYF.

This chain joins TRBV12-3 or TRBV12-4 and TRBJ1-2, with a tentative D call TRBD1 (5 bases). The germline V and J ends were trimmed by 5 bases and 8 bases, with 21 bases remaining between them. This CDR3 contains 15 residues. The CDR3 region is CASSPDGGAVPGYTF. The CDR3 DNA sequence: TGTGCCAGCAGTCCAGATGGAGGGGCAGTACCCGGCTACACCTTC.

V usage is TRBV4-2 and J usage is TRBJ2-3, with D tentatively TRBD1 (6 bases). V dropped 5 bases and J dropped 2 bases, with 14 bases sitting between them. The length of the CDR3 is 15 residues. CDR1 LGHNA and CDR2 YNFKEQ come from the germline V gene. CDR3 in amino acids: CASSYTGKYTDTQYF. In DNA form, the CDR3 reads TGTGCCAGCAGCTATACAGGGAAATACACAGATACGCAGTATTTT.

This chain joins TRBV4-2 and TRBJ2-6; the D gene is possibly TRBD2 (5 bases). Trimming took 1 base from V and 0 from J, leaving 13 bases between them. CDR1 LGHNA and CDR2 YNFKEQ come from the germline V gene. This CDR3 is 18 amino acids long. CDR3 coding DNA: TGTGCCAGCAGCCAAGTTTGGACTCCCCTCTCTGGGGCCAACGTCCTGACTTTC. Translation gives CASSQVWTPLSGANVLTF.

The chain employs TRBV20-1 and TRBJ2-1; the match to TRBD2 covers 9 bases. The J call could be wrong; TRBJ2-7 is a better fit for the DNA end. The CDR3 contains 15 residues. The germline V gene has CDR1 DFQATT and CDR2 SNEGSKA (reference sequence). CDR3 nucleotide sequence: TGCAGTGCTTTCCTGGGACTAGCTGGCTACAATGAGCAGTACTTC. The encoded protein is CSAFLGLAGYNEQYF.

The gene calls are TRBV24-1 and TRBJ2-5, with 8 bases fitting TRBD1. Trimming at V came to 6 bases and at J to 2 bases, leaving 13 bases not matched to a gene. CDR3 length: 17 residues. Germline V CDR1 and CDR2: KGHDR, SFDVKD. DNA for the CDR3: TGTGCCACCAGTCCGTCCGGGGCAGGGGGCCGACAAGAGACCCAGTACTTC. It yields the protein CATSPSGAGGRQETQYF.

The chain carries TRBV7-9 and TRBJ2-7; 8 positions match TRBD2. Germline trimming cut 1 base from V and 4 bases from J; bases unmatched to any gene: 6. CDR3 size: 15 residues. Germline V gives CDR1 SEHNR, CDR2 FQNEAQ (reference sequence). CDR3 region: CASSLEREIVYEQYF. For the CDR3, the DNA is TGTGCCAGCAGCTTAGAGCGGGAGATAGTTTACGAGCAGTACTTC. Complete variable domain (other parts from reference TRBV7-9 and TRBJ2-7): DTGVSQNPRHKITKRGQNVTFRCDPISEHNRLYWYRQTLGQGPEFLTYFQNEAQLEKSRLLSDRFSAERPKGSFSTLEIQRTEQGDSAMYLCASSLEREIVYEQYFGPGTRLTVT.

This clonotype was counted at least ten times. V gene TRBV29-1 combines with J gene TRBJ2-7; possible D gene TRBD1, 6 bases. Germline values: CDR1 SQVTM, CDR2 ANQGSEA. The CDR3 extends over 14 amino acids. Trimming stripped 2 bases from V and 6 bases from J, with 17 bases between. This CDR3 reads CSVELGHQDLEQYF. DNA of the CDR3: TGCAGCGTTGAATTGGGACACCAGGATCTCGAGCAGTACTTC.

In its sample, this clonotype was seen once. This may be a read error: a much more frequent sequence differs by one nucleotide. Here the CDR3 reads CASSQDRLGLVGQYF. CDR3 DNA: TGTGCCAGCAGCCAAGACCGACTAGGGCTCGTAGGGCAGTACTTC. The rearrangement links TRBV4-2 to TRBJ2-7, with D possibly being TRBD2 (6 bases). The V end was cut by 0 bases, the J end by 9 bases, with 18 bases between. Germline CDR1 reads LGHNA; CDR2 reads YNFKEQ. CDR3 size: 15 residues.